Presented here are 14 T cell receptor beta chains from one specimen sequenced in a study of T cell repertoires in cytomegalovirus infection. TCRdb processed the reads anew with MiXCR; each CDR3 protein has one entry. The sample comprises 450,000 to 600,000 distinct CDR3 sequences, under 45% of which are singletons, and around 45% rests with the top ten. Antigen specificity for these receptors is unknown. Specimen: cultured PBMCs, collected from culture after CMV antigen stimulation. The receptors here all came from a human donor in good health (CMV status not recorded). Some clones in this sample may be carry-over from other donors' samples.

This clonotype has just a few counts. The chain links TRBV7-6 to TRBJ1-2, with TRBD1 identical over 8 bases. V was pared by 2 bases and J by 7 bases, with 6 bases of the junction left unmatched. CDR1 is SGHVS, CDR2 FNYEAQ, per germline. The CDR3 totals 14 residues. CDR3 sequence reads: CASSLPQGAGGYTF. The CDR3 bases are TGTGCCAGCAGCTTACCTCAGGGGGCTGGTGGCTACACCTTC.

The chain employs TRBV20-1 and TRBJ2-2, with D perhaps matching TRBD2 (5 bases). With 4 bases removed from V and 6 bases from J, the gap between germline ends came to 24 bases. The germline V gene has CDR1 DFQATT and CDR2 SNEGSKA (reference sequence). This CDR3 region has 17 residues. CDR3 protein: CSAIFTRCRARPGELFF. Written as DNA, the CDR3 is TGCAGTGCTATATTTACTAGATGCCGTGCTCGGCCCGGGGAGCTGTTTTTT.

The V gene is TRBV15, the J gene TRBJ1-6, with no clear D. From germline, CDR1 is LNHNV and CDR2 YYDKDF (reference sequence). V lost 2 bases, J lost 5 bases, and 7 bases lay in between. This CDR3 spans 14 amino acids. The CDR3, as DNA: TGTGCCACCAGCAGAATGACTGATAATTCACCCCTCCACTTT. The encoded protein is CATSRMTDNSPLHF.

J is TRBJ1-2 and V is TRBV28, with TRBD1 matching 7 bases. V shed 5 bases, J shed 4 bases, and the junction held 16 bases outside the gene matches. The CDR3 runs 17 residues. Germline values: CDR1 MDHEN, CDR2 SYDVKM. In nucleotides, the CDR3 is TGTGCCAGCAGTCCACGGGGACAGCCGCAAAGCCTCTATGGCTACACCTTC. Translating gives CASSPRGQPQSLYGYTF.

The genes are TRBV12-3 or TRBV12-4 and TRBJ1-1, with 9 bases that match TRBD1. The CDR3 is made up of 16 amino acids. The ends lost 7 bases at V and 4 bases at J; junction bases unmatched: 13. CDR3 DNA sequence: TGTGCCAGCACTGTACGGACAGGGGCGAGGGGCACTGAAGCTTTCTTT. Translating it yields CASTVRTGARGTEAFF.

Written as DNA, the CDR3 is TGTGCCAGCTCATACAGGGAAGGTGAAAAACTGTTTTTT. It specifies CASSYREGEKLFF. The chain joins TRBV27 to TRBJ1-4; weak D call: TRBD1 (6 bases). With 8 bases removed from V and 7 bases from J, the gap between germline ends came to 14 bases. Germline lookup yields CDR1 MNHEY and CDR2 SMNVEV (reference sequence). CDR3 length: 13 residues.

In this sample, this clonotype turned up a few times. The genes are TRBV11-2 and TRBJ1-3, with D unclear. Germline CDR1 and CDR2: SGHAT and FQNNGV. V was clipped by 5 bases and J by 5 bases, with 4 bases between them. This CDR3 is built from 11 residues. This chain's CDR3 is CASSRRNTIYF. CDR3 sequence (DNA): TGTGCCAGCAGCCGAAGAAACACCATATATTTT.

The genes are TRBV9 and TRBJ2-5; D remains unclear. Trimming removed 4 bases at V and 2 bases at J, with 12 bases between. The germline V gene has CDR1 SGDLS and CDR2 YYNGEE. The CDR3 covers 14 residues. CDR3: CASSPLRRQETQYF. DNA for the CDR3: TGTGCCAGCAGCCCCCTTCGGCGGCAAGAGACCCAGTACTTC.

The V gene is TRBV7-9, the J gene TRBJ1-2; D is undetermined. Looked up from germline, CDR1 is SEHNR and CDR2 is FQNEAQ (reference sequence). V lost 0 bases, J lost 4 bases, and 9 bases lay in between. CDR3 length equals 14 residues. CDR3 in DNA: TGTGCCAGCAGCTTAGCCGGGATCGGCTATGGCTACACCTTC. This translates into CASSLAGIGYGYTF.

This clonotype was observed at least ten times. At one of its ends the junction is not consistent with the germline gene, which may arise from a read error. The chain recombines TRBV5-1 with TRBJ2-3; 10 bases agree with TRBD1. Germline-derived CDR1 and CDR2 are SGHRS and YFSETQ. This CDR3 is 15 amino acids long. Here the CDR3 reads CASSLGQGSTDTQYF. CDR3 nucleotide sequence: TGTGCCAGCAGCTTGGGACAGGGGAGCACAGATACGCAGTATTTT.

V and J are TRBV20-1 and TRBJ2-3; tentatively, D is TRBD1 or TRBD2 (5 bases each). The CDR3 has 13 amino acids. Germline values: CDR1 DFQATT, CDR2 SNEGSKA (reference sequence). The V end lost 6 bases, the J end lost 4 bases, and 14 bases lay between the germline ends. The CDR3 DNA is TGCAGTGCGGGGCGGACTGGCCCAGATACGCAGTATTTT. It is translated as CSAGRTGPDTQYF.

This clonotype was recorded at least ten times. The gene calls are TRBV7-2 and TRBJ2-7; 10 nucleotides line up with TRBD1. J lost 2 bases, V lost 3 bases, and 4 bases had no gene match. Germline lookup yields CDR1 SGHTA and CDR2 FQGNSA. The CDR3 contains 15 residues. CDR3 nucleotide sequence: TGTGCCAGCAGCTTGACAGGGGGCGTCGCCTACGAGCAGTACTTC. Amino acids: CASSLTGGVAYEQYF.

The chain joins TRBV12-5 to TRBJ1-1; D unclear. The V end lost 2 bases, the J end lost 1 base, and 11 bases lay between the germline ends. This CDR3 spans 15 amino acids. CDR1 and CDR2 from the germline V gene are LGHNT and FRNRAP. This CDR3 is CASGLRVPSNTEAFF. CDR3 in DNA: TGTGCTAGTGGTTTGAGGGTTCCCTCGAACACTGAAGCTTTCTTT.

This clonotype was recorded only once. The CDR3 loop is CAISESKVNSGETQYF. The CDR3 nucleotides read TGTGCCATCAGTGAGTCGAAGGTGAACAGCGGGGAGACCCAGTACTTC. The V call is TRBV10-3, the J call TRBJ2-5; maybe TRBD2 (6 bases). CDR1 ENHRY and CDR2 SYGVKD come from the germline V gene. CDR3 length: 16 residues. Trimming cost V 0 bases and J 5 bases, with 16 bases left between them.